This T cell receptor (beta chain) was identified in a study of CD8 T cells in Susac syndrome. Background on the study: Patients with Susac syndrome were therapy-naive, on corticosteroids, or on intravenous immunoglobulin alone at the time that blood was drawn. Findings and limits, study-wide: Within Susac syndrome CD4+ T cell repertoires, clonal expansion was not evident.

About 0.45 to 1 ug RNA was reverse transcribed with random hexamers. TCR beta CDR3 was amplified by immunoSEQ covering 54 Vbeta and 13 Jbeta. TCRdb analysed the immunoSEQ multiplex PCR reads with MiXCR anew, one entry per CDR3 protein. The sample includes 200,000 to 250,000 distinct CDR3 sequences, less than 95% of them seen just once. Both CD4+ and CD8+ T cells were negatively isolated, and TEMRA cells underwent FACS enrichment. Of note for this clonotype: As yet, its antigen is unknown.

The CDR3 totals 16 residues. Germline V gene lookup returns CDR1 SGHTA and CDR2 FQGTGA. The J segment lost 2 bases and the V segment lost 3 bases, leaving 7 bases of the junction unmatched. This sequence was found in a human donor with Susac syndrome. The chain links TRBV7-3 to TRBJ2-3; 8 bases match TRBD2. Sequenced: CD4+ T cells from PBMCs. CDR3 sequence reads: CASSLRSGGYTDTQYF. The CDR3 nucleotides are TGTGCCAGCAGCTTGAGGAGCGGGGGTTACACAGATACGCAGTATTTT.